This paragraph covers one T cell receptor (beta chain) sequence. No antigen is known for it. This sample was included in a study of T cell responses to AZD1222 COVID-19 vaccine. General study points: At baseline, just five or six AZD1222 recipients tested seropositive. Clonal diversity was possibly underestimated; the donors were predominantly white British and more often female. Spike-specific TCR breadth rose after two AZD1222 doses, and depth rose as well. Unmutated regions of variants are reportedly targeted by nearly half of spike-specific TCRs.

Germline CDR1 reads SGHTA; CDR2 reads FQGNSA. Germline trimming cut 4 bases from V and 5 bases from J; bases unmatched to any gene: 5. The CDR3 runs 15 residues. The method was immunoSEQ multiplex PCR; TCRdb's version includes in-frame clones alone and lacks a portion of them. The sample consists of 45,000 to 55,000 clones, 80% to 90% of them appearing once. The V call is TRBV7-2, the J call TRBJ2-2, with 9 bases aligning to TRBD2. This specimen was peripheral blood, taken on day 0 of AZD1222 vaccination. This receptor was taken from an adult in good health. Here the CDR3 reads CASSSTSGQTGELFF. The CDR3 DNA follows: TGTGCCAGCAGCTCGACTAGCGGCCAGACCGGGGAGCTGTTTTTT.